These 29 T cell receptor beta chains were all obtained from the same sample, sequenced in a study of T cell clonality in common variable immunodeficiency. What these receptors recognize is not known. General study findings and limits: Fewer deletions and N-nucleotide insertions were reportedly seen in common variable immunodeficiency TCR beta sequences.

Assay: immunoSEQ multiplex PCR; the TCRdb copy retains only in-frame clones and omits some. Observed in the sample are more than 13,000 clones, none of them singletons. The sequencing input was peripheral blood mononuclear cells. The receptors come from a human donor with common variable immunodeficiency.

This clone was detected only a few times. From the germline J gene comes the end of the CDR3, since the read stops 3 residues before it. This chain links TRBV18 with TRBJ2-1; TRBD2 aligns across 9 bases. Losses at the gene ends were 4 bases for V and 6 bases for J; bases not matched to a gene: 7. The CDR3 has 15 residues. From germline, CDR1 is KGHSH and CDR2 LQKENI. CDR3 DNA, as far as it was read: TGTGCCAGCTCACGGCCGGGACTAGCCCCCAATGAG. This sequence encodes CASSRPGLAPNE. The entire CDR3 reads CASSRPGLAPNEQFF.

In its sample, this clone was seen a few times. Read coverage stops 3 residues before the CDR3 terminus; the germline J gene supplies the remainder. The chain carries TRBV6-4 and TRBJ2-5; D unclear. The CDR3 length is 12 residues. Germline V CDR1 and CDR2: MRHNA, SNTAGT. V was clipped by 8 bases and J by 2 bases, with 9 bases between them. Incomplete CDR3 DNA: TGTGCCAGCCAATGCCAGCAAGAGACC. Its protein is CASQCQQET. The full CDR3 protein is CASQCQQETQYF.

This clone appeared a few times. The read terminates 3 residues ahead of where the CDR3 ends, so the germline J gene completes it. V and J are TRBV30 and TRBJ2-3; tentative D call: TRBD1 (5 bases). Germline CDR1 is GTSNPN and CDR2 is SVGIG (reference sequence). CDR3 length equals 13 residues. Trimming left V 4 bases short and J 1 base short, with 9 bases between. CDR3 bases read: TGTGCCTGGATTGACAGACGCACAGATACG. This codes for CAWIDRRTDT. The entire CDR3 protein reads CAWIDRRTDTQYF.

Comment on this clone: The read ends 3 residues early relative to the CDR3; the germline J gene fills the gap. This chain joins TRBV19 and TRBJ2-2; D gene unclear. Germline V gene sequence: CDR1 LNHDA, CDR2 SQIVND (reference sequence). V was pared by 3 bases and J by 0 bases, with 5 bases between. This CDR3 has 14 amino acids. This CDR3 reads CASSIQANTGELFF. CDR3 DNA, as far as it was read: TGTGCCAGTAGTATTCAGGCGAACACCGGGGAG.

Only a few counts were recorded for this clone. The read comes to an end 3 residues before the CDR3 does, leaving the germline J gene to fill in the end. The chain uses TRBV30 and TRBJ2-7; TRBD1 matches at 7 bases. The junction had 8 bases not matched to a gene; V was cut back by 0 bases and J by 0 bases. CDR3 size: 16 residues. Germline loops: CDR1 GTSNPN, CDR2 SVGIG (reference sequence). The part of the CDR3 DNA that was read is TGTGCCTGGAGTGTATTTAGGGGGCTGTCCTCCTACGAG. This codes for CAWSVFRGLSSYE. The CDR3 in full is CAWSVFRGLSSYEQYF.

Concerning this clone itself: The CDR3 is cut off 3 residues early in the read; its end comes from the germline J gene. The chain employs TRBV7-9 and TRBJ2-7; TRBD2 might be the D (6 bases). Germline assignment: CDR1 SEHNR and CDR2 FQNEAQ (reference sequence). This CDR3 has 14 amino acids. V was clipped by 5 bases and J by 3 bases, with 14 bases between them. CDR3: CASSPRLESYEQYF. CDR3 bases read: TGTGCCAGCAGCCCCAGACTAGAGAGCTACGAG.

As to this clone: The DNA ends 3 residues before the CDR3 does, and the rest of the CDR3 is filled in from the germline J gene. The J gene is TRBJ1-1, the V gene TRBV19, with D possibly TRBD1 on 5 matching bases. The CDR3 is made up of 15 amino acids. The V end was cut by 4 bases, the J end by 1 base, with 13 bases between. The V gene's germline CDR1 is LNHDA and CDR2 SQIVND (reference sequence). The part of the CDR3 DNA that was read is TGTGCCAGTAGTACCCGGGGGAAAAAGAACACTGAA. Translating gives CASSTRGKKNTE. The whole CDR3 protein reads CASSTRGKKNTEAFF.

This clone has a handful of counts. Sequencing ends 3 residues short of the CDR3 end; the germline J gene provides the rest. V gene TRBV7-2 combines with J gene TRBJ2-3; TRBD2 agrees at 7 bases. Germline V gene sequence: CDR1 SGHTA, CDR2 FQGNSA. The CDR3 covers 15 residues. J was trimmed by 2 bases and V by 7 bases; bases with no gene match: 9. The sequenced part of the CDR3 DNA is TGTGCCAGCACCCCCCTAGCGGATACCACAGATACG. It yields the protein CASTPLADTTDT. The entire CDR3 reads CASTPLADTTDTQYF.

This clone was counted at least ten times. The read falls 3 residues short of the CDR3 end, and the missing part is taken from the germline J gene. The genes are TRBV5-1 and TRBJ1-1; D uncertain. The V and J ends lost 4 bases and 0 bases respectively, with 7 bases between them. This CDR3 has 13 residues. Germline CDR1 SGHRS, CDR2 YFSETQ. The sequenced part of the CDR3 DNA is TGCGCCAGCAGCGTTACAATGAACACTGAA. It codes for CASSVTMNTE. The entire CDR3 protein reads CASSVTMNTEAFF. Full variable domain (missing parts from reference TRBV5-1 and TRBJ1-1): KAGVTQTPRYLIKTRGQQVTLSCSPISGHRSVSWYQQTPGQGLQFLFEYFSETQRNKGNFPGRFSGRQFSNSRSEMNVSTLELGDSALYLCASSVTMNTEAFFGQGTRLTVV.

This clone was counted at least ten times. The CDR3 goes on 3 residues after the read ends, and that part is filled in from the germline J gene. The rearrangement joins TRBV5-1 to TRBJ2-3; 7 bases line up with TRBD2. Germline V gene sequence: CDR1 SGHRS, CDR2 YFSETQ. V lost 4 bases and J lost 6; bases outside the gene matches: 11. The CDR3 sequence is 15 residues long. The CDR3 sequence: CASSTYRDYRDTQYF. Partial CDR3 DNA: TGCGCCAGCAGCACGTACCGGGACTACAGGGATACG.

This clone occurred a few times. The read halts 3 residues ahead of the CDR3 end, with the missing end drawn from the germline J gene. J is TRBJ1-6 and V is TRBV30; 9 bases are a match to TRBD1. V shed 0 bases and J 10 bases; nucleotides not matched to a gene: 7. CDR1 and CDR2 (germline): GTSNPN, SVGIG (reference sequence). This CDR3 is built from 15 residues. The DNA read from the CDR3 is TGTGCCTGGAGTGTACGGGGACAGGGCATCTCACCC. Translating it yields CAWSVRGQGISP. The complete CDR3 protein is CAWSVRGQGISPLHF.

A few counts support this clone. The CDR3 here is CASSPLSGGLPDTQYF. CDR3 DNA (partial): TGTGCCAGCAGCCCCCTGAGCGGGGGCCTCCCAGATACG. The chain combines TRBV7-3 with TRBJ2-3; 8 nucleotides agree with TRBD2. From the germline J gene comes the end of the CDR3, since the read stops 3 residues before it. There are 16 residues in the CDR3. Germline CDR1 and CDR2: SGHTA and FQGTGA. J was trimmed by 4 bases and V by 5 bases; bases with no gene match: 11.

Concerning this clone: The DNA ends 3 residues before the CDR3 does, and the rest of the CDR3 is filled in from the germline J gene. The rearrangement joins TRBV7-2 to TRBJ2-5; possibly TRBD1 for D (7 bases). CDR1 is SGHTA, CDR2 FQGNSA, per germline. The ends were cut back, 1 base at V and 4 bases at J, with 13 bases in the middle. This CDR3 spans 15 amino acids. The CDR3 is CASSLVRGDRETQYF. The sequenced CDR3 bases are TGTGCCAGCAGCTTAGTAAGGGGGGACAGAGAGACC.

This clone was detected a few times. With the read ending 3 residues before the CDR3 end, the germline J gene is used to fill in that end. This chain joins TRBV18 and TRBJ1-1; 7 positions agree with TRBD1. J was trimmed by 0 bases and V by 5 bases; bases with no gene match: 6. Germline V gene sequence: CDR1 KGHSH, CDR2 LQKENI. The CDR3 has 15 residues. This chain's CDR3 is CASSIQTGMNTEAFF. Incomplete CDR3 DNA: TGTGCCAGCTCAATCCAGACAGGGATGAACACTGAA.

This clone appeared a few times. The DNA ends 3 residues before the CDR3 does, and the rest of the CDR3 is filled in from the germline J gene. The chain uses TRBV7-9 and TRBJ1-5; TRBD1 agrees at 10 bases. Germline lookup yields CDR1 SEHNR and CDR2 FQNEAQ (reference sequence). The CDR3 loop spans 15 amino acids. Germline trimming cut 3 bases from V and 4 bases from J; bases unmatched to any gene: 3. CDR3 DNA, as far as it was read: TGTGCCAGCAGCTTGGGGGGACAGGGGAATCAGCCC. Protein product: CASSLGGQGNQP. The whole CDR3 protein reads CASSLGGQGNQPQHF. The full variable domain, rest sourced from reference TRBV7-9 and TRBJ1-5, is DTGVSQNPRHKITKRGQNVTFRCDPISEHNRLYWYRQTLGQGPEFLTYFQNEAQLEKSRLLSDRFSAERPKGSFSTLEIQRTEQGDSAMYLCASSLGGQGNQPQHFGDGTRLSIL.

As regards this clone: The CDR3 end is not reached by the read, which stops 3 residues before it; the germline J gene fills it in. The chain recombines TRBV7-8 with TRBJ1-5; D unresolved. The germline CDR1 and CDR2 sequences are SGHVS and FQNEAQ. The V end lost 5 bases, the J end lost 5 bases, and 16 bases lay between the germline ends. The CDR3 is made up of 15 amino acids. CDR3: CASSQGAGIYQPQHF. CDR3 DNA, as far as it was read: TGTGCCAGCAGCCAAGGAGCGGGGATCTATCAGCCC.

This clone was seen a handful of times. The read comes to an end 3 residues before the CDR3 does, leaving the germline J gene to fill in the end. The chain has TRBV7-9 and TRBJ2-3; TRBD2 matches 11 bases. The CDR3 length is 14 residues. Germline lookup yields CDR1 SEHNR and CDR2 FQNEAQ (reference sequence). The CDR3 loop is CASSLETSGGSQYF. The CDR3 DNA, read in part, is TGTGCCAGCAGCTTAGAAACTAGCGGGGGTTCG.

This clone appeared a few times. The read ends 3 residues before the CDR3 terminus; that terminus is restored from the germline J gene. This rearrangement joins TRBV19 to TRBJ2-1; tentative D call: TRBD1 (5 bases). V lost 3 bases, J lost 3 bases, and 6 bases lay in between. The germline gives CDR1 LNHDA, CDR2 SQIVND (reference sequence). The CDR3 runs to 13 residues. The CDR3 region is CASSMTVYNEQFF. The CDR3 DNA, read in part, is TGTGCCAGTAGTATGACAGTCTACAATGAG.

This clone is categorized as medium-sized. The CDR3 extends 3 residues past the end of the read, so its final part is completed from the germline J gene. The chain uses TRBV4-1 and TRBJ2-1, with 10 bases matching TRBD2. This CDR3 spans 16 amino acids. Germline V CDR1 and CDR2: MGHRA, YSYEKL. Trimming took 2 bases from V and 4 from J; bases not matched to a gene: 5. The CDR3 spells CASSQLGTSEYNEQFF. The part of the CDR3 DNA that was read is TGCGCCAGCAGCCAACTCGGGACTAGCGAGTACAATGAG.

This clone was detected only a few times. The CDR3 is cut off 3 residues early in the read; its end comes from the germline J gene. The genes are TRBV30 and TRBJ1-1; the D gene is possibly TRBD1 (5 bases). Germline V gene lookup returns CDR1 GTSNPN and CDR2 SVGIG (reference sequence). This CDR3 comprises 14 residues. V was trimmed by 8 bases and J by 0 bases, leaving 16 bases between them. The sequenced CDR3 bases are TGTGCCCAGAAGGGGCAGGCTATGAACACTGAA. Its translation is CAQKGQAMNTE. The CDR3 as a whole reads CAQKGQAMNTEAFF.

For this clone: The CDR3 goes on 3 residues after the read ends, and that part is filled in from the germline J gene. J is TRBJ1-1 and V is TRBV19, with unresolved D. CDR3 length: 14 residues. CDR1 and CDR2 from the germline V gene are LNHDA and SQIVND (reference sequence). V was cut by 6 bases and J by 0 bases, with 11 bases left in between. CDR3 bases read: TGTGCCAGTAGCATGGGCACCCTGAACACTGAA. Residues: CASSMGTLNTE. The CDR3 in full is CASSMGTLNTEAFF.

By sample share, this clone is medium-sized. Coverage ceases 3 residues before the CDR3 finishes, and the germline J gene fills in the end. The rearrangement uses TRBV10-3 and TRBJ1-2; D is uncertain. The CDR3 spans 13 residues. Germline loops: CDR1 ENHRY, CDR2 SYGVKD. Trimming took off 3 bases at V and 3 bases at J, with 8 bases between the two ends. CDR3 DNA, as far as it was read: TGTGCCATCAGTGAAAGGCCGCACTATGGC. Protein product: CAISERPHYG. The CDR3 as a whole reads CAISERPHYGYTF.

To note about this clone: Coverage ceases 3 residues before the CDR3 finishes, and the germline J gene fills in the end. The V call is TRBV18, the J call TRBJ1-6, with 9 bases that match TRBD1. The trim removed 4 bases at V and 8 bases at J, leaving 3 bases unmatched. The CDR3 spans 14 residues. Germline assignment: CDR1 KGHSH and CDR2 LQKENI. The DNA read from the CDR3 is TGTGCCAGCTCACGGACAGGGGTGGATTCACCC. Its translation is CASSRTGVDSP. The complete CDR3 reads CASSRTGVDSPLHF.

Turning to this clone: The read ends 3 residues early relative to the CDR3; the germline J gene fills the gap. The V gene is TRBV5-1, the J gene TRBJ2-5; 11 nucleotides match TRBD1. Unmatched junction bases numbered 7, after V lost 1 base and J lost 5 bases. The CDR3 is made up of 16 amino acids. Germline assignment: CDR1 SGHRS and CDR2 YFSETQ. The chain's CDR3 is CASSLIRGDRGETQYF. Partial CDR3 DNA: TGCGCCAGCAGCTTGATTCGGGGGGACAGGGGGGAGACC.

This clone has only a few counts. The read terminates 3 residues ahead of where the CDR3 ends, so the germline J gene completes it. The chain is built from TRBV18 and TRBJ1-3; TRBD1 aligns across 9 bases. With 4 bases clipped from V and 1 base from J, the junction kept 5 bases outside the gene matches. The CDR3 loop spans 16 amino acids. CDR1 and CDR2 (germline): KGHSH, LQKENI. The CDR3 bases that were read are TGTGCCAGCTCACGGGGACAGGGAGGATCTGGAAACACC. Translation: CASSRGQGGSGNT. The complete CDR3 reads CASSRGQGGSGNTIYF. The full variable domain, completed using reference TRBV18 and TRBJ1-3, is NAGVMQNPRHLVRRRGQEARLRCSPMKGHSHVYWYRQLPEEGLKFMVYLQKENIIDESGMPKERFSAEFPKEGPSILRIQQVVRGDSAAYFCASSRGQGGSGNTIYFGEGSWLTVV.

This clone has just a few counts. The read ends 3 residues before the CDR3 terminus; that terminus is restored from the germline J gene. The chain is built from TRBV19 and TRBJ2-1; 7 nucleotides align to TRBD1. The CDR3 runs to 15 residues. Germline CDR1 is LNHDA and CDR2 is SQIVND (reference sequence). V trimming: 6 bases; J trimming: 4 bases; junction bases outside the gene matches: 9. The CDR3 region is CASRNDRAAYNEQFF. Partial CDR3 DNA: TGTGCCAGTAGAAACGACAGGGCAGCGTACAATGAG.

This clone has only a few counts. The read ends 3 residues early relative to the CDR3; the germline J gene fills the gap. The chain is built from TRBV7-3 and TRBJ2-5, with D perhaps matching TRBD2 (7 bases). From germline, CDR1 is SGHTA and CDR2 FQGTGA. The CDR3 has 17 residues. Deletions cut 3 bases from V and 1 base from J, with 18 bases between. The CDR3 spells CASSLGGASGIQETQYF. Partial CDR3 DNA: TGTGCCAGCAGCTTGGGGGGGGCTAGCGGCATCCAAGAGACC.

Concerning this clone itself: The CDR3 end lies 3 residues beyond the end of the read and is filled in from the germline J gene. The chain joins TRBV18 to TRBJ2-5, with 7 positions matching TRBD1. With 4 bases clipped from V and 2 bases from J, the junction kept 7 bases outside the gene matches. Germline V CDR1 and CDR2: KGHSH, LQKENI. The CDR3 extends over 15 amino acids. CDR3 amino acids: CASSLQGRGQETQYF. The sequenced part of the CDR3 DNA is TGTGCCAGCTCACTTCAGGGCAGGGGGCAAGAGACC.

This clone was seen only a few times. CDR3 sequence: CASSLAWGDQETQYF. CDR3 DNA, as far as it was read: TGTGCCAGCAGCTTAGCGTGGGGCGATCAAGAGACC. The rearrangement joins TRBV7-6 to TRBJ2-5; possibly TRBD1 for D (5 bases). The read halts 3 residues ahead of the CDR3 end, with the missing end drawn from the germline J gene. CDR3 length equals 15 residues. Germline-derived CDR1 and CDR2 are SGHVS and FNYEAQ. V was cut by 0 bases and J by 2 bases, with 10 bases left in between.